This T cell receptor beta chain was documented in a study of breast tumors, draining lymph nodes, adjacent tissues. Whole-study results and caveats: Tumor TCR diversity was below lymph nodes but above nontumor tissue. The lymph node origin of tumor T cells was framed as consistent with a hypothesis, not demonstrated. Data fit most tumor T cells coming from lymph node, expanding in tumor. Compared with basal-like, luminal-like tumors shared significantly more repertoire with nontumor tissue.

TCRdb called the multiplex PCR reads again in MiXCR, with one record for every CDR3 protein. The data contain 200,000 to 250,000 distinct CDR3 sequences, roughly 30% of them singletons. This clonotype was picked up many times. Its antigen is not identified. V dropped 4 bases and J dropped 6 bases, with 14 bases sitting between them. Per germline, CDR1 LGHNA and CDR2 YNFKEQ. This CDR3 spans 14 amino acids. Axillary draining lymph nodes of breast cancer patients supplied the node samples. The sequenced sample was axillary lymph node tissue. The chain carries TRBV4-2 and TRBJ2-3; D not resolved. This sequence was found in a female donor with breast cancer. Some clones in this sample may be carry-over from other donors' samples. The CDR3 protein is CASSPSWGWDTQYF. In nucleotides, the CDR3 is TGTGCCAGCAGCCCCTCTTGGGGATGGGATACGCAGTATTTT.